Sequencing of this T cell receptor beta chain was carried out in a study of shared clonotypes between healthy human individuals. Comments on this clone: As yet, its antigen is unknown.

Naive CD8 cells comprised CD45RO-negative, CCR7-positively selected cells, excluding terminally differentiated effector memory CD45RA+ cells. Donors had no recently reported acute infections or vaccinations and were HIV-negative. Germline V gives CDR1 SGHAT, CDR2 FQNNGV. V lost 4 bases and J lost 2, with 18 bases in between. There are 16 residues in the CDR3. TCRdb's table, derived via immunoSEQ multiplex PCR, lists solely in-frame clones and lacks some. Among about 580,000 clones listed, about 98% were seen once. Findings and limits, study-wide: Clonotype sharing across donors was expected to vary with sequencing depth. Researchers found naive subsets generally carried larger estimated richness than memory subsets.

This chain joins TRBV11-2 and TRBJ2-7; D possibly corresponds to TRBD1 (6 bases). Sequences were obtained from naive CD8+ T cells sorted from blood. This sequence originates from a man aged 30 to 39 in good health. In nucleotides, the CDR3 is TGTGCCAGCAGCTCGCCCCTGACAGGTCAGGCCTACGAGCAGTACTTC. Translated, it gives CASSSPLTGQAYEQYF.